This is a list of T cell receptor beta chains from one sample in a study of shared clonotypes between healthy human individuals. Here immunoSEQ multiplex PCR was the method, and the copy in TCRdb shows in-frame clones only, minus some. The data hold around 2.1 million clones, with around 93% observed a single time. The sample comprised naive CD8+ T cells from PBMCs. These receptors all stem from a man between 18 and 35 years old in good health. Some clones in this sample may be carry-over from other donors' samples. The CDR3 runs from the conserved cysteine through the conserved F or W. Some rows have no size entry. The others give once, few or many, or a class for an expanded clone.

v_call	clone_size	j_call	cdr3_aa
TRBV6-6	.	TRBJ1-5	CASSSLHAGGNQPQHF
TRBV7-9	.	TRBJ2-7	CASSASGREQYF
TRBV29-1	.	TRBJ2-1	CSVGMGREQFF
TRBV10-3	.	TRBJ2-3	CAISDLLGGSTDTQYF
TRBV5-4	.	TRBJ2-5	CASSRHAGETQYF
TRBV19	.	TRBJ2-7	CASSTRWGSYEQYF
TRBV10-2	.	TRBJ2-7	CASSPHPRKGYEQYF
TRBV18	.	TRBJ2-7	CASSQGPGTGPYEQYF
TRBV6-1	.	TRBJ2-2	CASSGGTGWVWELFF
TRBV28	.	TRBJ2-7	CASSLVAEYEQYF
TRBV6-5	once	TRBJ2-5	CASSYWAGETQYF
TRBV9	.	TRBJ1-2	CASSASQGAGYGYTF
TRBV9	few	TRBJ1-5	CASSQGGQPQHF
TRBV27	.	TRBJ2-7	CASSLESSGSYEQYF
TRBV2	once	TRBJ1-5	CASRWTGDSNQPQHF
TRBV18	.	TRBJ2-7	CASSADRESYEQYF
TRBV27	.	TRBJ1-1	CASSLSSGFMNTEAFF
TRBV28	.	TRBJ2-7	CASSSNRWEQYF
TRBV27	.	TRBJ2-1	CASSLSYNFYNEQFF
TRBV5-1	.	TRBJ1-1	CASSERTGGTTTEAFF
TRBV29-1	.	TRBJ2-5	CSGRVLGGSQYF
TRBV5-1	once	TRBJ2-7	CASSLGGVVRLEQYF
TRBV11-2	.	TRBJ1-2	CASSLQASKGYTF
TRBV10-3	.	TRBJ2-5	CAISESLDRGIQETQYF
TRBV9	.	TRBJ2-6	CASSVPTGASSGANVLTF
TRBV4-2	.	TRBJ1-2	CASSSTRTGNYGYTF
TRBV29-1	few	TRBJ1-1	CSVSGFPQAFF
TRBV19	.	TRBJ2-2	CASSISNGGTGELFF
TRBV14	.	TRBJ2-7	CASSQGEVRYEQYF
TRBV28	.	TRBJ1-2	CASSLPRAGYTF
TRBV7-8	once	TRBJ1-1	CASSLAVGDEAFF
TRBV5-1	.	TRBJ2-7	CASSSTGAYEQYF
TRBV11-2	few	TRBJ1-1	CASSPSGGRWDTEAFF
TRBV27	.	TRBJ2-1	CASSSTGVNEQFF
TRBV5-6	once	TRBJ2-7	CASSLGTGPYEQYF
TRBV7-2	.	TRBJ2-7	CASSSSPYEQYF
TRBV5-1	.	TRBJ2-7	CASIPRDTKTEDSYEQYF
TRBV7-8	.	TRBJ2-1	CASSLGSGYYNEQFF
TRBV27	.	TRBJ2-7	CASSVTGTGAYEQYF
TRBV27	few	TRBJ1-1	CASSSSFRAENTEAFF